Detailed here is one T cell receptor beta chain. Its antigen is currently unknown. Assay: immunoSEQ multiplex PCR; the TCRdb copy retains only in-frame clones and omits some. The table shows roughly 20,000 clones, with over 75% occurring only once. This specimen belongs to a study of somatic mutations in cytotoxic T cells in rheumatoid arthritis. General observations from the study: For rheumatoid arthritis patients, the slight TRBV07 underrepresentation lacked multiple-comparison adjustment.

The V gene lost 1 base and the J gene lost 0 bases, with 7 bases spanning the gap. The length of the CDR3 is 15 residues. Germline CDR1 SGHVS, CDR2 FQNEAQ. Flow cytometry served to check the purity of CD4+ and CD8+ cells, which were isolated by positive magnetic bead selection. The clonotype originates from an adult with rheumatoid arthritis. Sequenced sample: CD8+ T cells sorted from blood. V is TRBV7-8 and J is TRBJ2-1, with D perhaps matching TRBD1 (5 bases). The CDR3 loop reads CASSLVDSSYNEQFF. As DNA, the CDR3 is TGTGCCAGCAGCTTAGTAGACAGCTCCTACAATGAGCAGTTCTTC.